In its sample, the clone carrying this T cell receptor beta chain was seen many times. The antigen is undetermined. Exclusion followed for patients with uncontrolled infection, other autoimmune disease, pregnancy or lactation. Diagnosis relied on clinical symptoms, serum thyroxine and TRAb, thyroid ultrasound and orbital computed tomography. The data belong to a study of T cells in Graves' hyperthyroidism and ophthalmopathy. Broader study findings: Peripheral blood also featured most of the thyroid clonotypes expanded above 0.001.

RNA transcripts served as the template for amplifying TCR beta CDR3 regions. TCR CDR3 underwent first-round RT-PCR with the HTBI primer set. TCRdb re-called the multiplex PCR reads through MiXCR, storing one row per CDR3 protein. The repertoire holds approximately 410,000 distinct CDR3 sequences, with over 12% as singletons. The V and J ends lost 6 bases and 5 bases respectively, with 14 bases between them. CDR3 length: 15 amino acids. Germline CDR1 is MNHNS and CDR2 is SASEGT. This TCR derives from a man between 18 and 35 years old with Graves' ophthalmopathy. The source material was blood. The V call is TRBV6-1, the J call TRBJ1-6; perhaps TRBD1 as D (5 bases). The CDR3 DNA is TGTGCCAGCAGGACATGGGACTGGAATAATTCACCCCTCCACTTT. Encoded protein: CASRTWDWNNSPLHF.